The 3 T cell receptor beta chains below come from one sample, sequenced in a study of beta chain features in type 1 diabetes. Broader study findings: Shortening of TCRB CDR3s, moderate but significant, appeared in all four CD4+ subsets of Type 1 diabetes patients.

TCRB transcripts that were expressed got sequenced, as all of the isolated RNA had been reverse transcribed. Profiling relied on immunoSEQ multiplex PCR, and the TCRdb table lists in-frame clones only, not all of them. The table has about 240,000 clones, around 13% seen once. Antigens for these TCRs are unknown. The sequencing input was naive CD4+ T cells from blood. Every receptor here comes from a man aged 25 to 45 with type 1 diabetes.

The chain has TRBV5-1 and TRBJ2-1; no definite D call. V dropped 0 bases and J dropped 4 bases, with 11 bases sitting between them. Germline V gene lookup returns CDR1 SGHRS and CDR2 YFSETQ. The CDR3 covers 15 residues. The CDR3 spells CASSLVVTNYNEQFF. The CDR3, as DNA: TGCGCCAGCAGCTTGGTAGTGACAAATTACAATGAGCAGTTCTTC.

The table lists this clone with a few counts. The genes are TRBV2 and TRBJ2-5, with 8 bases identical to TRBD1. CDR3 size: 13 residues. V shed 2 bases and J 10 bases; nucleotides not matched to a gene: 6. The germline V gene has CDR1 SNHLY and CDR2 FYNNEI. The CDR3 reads CASSESGQGLQYF. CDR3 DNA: TGTGCCAGCAGTGAAAGCGGACAGGGCCTCCAGTACTTC.

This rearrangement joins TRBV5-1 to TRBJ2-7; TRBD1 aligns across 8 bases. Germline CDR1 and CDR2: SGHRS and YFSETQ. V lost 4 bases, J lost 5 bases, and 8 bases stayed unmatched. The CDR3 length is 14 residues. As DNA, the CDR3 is TGCGCCAGCAGCAACGGACAGGGTATCGACGAGCAGTACTTC. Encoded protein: CASSNGQGIDEQYF.